The 16 T cell receptor beta chains below come from one sample, sequenced in a study of T cells in localized non-small cell lung cancer. Some clones are missing from TCRdb's copy, which holds only in-frame ones; the method was immunoSEQ multiplex PCR. The table includes around 50,000 clones, 86% detected once. The sequencing used peripheral blood, collected before any cancer treatment. The receptor set was obtained from a woman between 35 and 75 years old with stage I lung adenocarcinoma.

The chain couples TRBV7-9 to TRBJ1-5; TRBD1 agrees at 8 bases. J gave up 0 bases and V 1 base, and 5 bases lay outside the gene matches. CDR1 is SEHNR, CDR2 FQNEAQ, per germline (reference sequence). The CDR3 loop spans 17 amino acids. CDR3 DNA sequence: TGTGCCAGCAGCTTAGAAATGACAGGGGATAGCAATCAGCCCCAGCATTTT. Translating it yields CASSLEMTGDSNQPQHF.

The sample holds a few counts of this clone. This chain connects TRBV6-6 to TRBJ1-6, with TRBD1 matching 9 bases. Germline V gene lookup returns CDR1 MNHNY and CDR2 SVGAGI (reference sequence). The CDR3 length is 15 residues. Unmatched junction bases numbered 4, after V lost 1 base and J lost 9 bases. The CDR3 protein is CASSYLGGQGSPLHF. CDR3 nucleotide sequence: TGTGCCAGCAGTTACTTGGGGGGACAGGGTTCACCCCTCCACTTT.

The chain joins TRBV10-3 to TRBJ2-5; possibly TRBD1 or TRBD2 for D (5 bases each). V lost 6 bases and J 4 bases, leaving 15 bases between the germline ends. Germline lookup yields CDR1 ENHRY and CDR2 SYGVKD. CDR3 length: 14 residues. CDR3 nucleotides: TGTGCCATCAGCGTCGGGGCCCCGAGAGAGACCCAGTACTTC. It encodes CAISVGAPRETQYF.

The V and J genes are TRBV6-6 and TRBJ1-6; no firm D call. Deletions cut 1 base from V and 10 bases from J, with 5 bases between. The germline CDR1 and CDR2 sequences are MNHNY and SVGAGI (reference sequence). The CDR3 extends over 12 amino acids. CDR3 in DNA: TGTGCCAGCAGTTACTTGCGCTCACCCCTCCACTTT. The encoded protein is CASSYLRSPLHF.

J is TRBJ2-1 and V is TRBV19, with 7 positions matching TRBD2. With V trimmed by 3 bases and J by 2 bases, 7 bases remained unmatched. Per germline, CDR1 LNHDA and CDR2 SQIVND (reference sequence). There are 16 residues in the CDR3. The DNA of the CDR3 is TGTGCCAGTAGTATTTGGGGGGGAGATACCTACAATGAGCAGTTCTTC. It is translated as CASSIWGGDTYNEQFF.

This chain links TRBV5-1 with TRBJ2-6; the match to TRBD2 covers 8 bases. The CDR3 is made up of 17 amino acids. Trimming took 4 bases from V and 1 from J; bases not matched to a gene: 7. From germline, CDR1 is SGHRS and CDR2 YFSETQ. The CDR3, as DNA: TGCGCCAGCAGCCCTTCCGGGACTAGATCTGGGGCCAACGTCCTGACTTTC. This codes for CASSPSGTRSGANVLTF.

This chain joins TRBV7-9 and TRBJ1-4; D unclear. The CDR3 covers 15 residues. CDR1 SEHNR and CDR2 FQNEAQ come from the germline V gene (reference sequence). Trimming removed 4 bases from V and 7 bases from J, with 16 bases in between. CDR3 sequence reads: CASSSTRRDFEKLFF. The CDR3 bases are TGTGCCAGCAGCTCGACCCGACGAGACTTTGAAAAACTGTTTTTT.

The V and J genes are TRBV4-3 and TRBJ2-2; the D gene is possibly TRBD2 (6 bases). V gave up 4 bases and J gave up 0 bases, with 15 bases separating them. The CDR3 is 17 amino acids. Germline V gene data show CDR1 as LGHNA and CDR2 as YSLEER. CDR3 DNA sequence: TGCGCCAGCAGCCGCACCTCGGCGGGGTCGAACACCGGGGAGCTGTTTTTT. Its protein is CASSRTSAGSNTGELFF.

The rearrangement links TRBV6-6 to TRBJ2-3; possible D gene TRBD1, 6 bases. Trimming pared 10 bases from V and 2 bases from J, leaving 16 bases between. There are 14 residues in the CDR3. Germline loops: CDR1 MNHNY, CDR2 SVGAGI (reference sequence). The CDR3 nucleotides read TGTGCCACCCACTCCAGGGACAACACAGATACGCAGTATTTT. Its protein product is CATHSRDNTDTQYF.

Comment on this clone: An end of the junction differs from the germline gene, which may be a read error. The V and J genes are TRBV7-2 and TRBJ1-5, with D perhaps TRBD1 (5 bases). This CDR3 has 15 residues. CDR1 and CDR2 (germline): SGHTA, FQGNSA. CDR3 in amino acids: CASSQDTGGGQPQHF. The CDR3 DNA reads TGCGCCAGCAGCCAAGATACGGGGGGTGGGCAGCCCCAGCATTTT.

This clone was recorded only once. This CDR3 reads CASSMGQGFNNQPQHF. CDR3 DNA: TGTGCCAGTAGTATGGGGCAGGGGTTCAACAATCAGCCCCAGCATTTT. The rearrangement links TRBV19 to TRBJ1-5; TRBD1 is a possible D gene (6 bases). Trimming stripped 3 bases from V and 3 bases from J, with 15 bases between. The CDR3 is 16 residues long. Germline CDR1 is LNHDA and CDR2 is SQIVND (reference sequence).

In its sample, this clone was seen a few times. This rearrangement joins TRBV30 to TRBJ1-1; D is perhaps TRBD1 (5 bases). The V end lost 0 bases, the J end lost 4 bases, and 9 bases lay between the germline ends. The CDR3 has 13 amino acids. Germline V CDR1 and CDR2: GTSNPN, SVGIG (reference sequence). The CDR3 DNA reads as TGTGCCTGGAGTGTCCAGGGTCCCACTGAAGCTTTCTTT. Translating it yields CAWSVQGPTEAFF.

The rearrangement uses TRBV5-6 and TRBJ1-1, with D perhaps TRBD1 (6 bases). Per germline, CDR1 SGHDT and CDR2 YYEEEE. The CDR3 spans 15 residues. V was cut by 4 bases and J by 7 bases, with 20 bases left in between. For the CDR3, the DNA is TGTGCCAGCAGCCCCCTGGAGGGGTTACAGGGTGAAGCTTTCTTT. Amino acid sequence: CASSPLEGLQGEAFF.

The chain has TRBV7-6 and TRBJ1-2, with D perhaps matching TRBD1 (5 bases). The V end was cut by 5 bases, the J end by 6 bases, with 16 bases between. This CDR3 comprises 14 residues. Germline CDR1 SGHVS, CDR2 FNYEAQ. This CDR3 is CASSALIGENGYTF. The CDR3 DNA reads TGTGCCAGCAGCGCCTTAATAGGGGAAAATGGCTACACCTTC.

This chain links TRBV6-5 with TRBJ1-5; maybe TRBD1 (5 bases). CDR3 size: 13 residues. The ends were cut back, 8 bases at V and 6 bases at J, with 14 bases in the middle. Germline V gene data show CDR1 as MNHEY and CDR2 as SVGAGI. As DNA, the CDR3 is TGTGCCAGCGGGGACGGCCTCGCTCAGCCCCAGCATTTT. Encoded protein: CASGDGLAQPQHF.

The rearrangement uses TRBV6-1 and TRBJ1-5, with D unclear. V gave up 5 bases and J gave up 0 bases, with 8 bases separating them. There are 14 residues in the CDR3. Germline CDR1 reads MNHNS; CDR2 reads SASEGT. CDR3 in amino acids: CASSPTDSNQPQHF. The DNA of the CDR3 is TGTGCCAGCAGTCCTACAGATAGCAATCAGCCCCAGCATTTT.